A selection of T cell receptor beta chains follows, all from one sample in a study of beta chain features in type 1 diabetes. Data came from immunoSEQ multiplex PCR; TCRdb stores just in-frame clones and leaves some out. The sample records about 240,000 clones, 14% being singletons. The specimen sequenced was naive CD4+ T cells from blood. Source of these receptors: a man younger than 45 with type 1 diabetes. Each CDR3 is given without its conserved first and last residue.

CDR3	length	V
ASSDLPSVNTGELF	14	TRBV2
ASSRDFNEQF	10	TRBV7-9
ASSPPSLTSAGELF	14	TRBV27
ACSAHYEQY	9	TRBV30
ATRGLSAEAF	10	TRBV15
ATGPGGGSSYEQY	13	TRBV15
ASSPPVLRYGYT	12	TRBV7-9
ASSPGQGSNYGYT	13	TRBV18
ASTPGSRGYT	10	TRBV2
SVERGTGYNEQF	12	TRBV29-1
ASSFPGQGLIEQY	13	TRBV7-2
ASSSQGGPEAF	11	TRBV5-1
ATSRDRDSDEQF	12	TRBV15
ASSYTQGNPEAF	12	TRBV6-5
ASSEDNHSNQPQH	13	TRBV9
AISDSADTQY	10	TRBV10-3
ASSVSQGNADTQY	13	TRBV2
ASSLAIRQVLYEQY	14	TRBV7-8
ASRPRGQGNYGYT	13	TRBV6-1
SVLEGRVPDTQY	12	TRBV29-1
AEGASGANVLT	11	TRBV28
ASSYHDRSSYNEQF	14	TRBV6-5
ASSTRHRDEQF	11	TRBV2
ASSVRGQETQY	11	TRBV2
ASSIYPRGETQY	12	TRBV19
ASSLSRQGNEQF	12	TRBV7-2
ASSLSRSGANVLT	13	TRBV5-1
ASSPGLAGGLDEQF	14	TRBV11-2